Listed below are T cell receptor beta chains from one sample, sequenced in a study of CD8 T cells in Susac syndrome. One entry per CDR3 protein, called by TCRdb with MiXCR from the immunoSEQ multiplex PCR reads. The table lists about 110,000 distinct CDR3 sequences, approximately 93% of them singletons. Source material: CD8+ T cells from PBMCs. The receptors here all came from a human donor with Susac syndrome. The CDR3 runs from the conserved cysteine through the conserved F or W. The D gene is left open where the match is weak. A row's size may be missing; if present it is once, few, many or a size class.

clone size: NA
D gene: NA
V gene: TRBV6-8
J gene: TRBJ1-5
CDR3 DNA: TGTGCCAGCAGTCGGACAGTCCAGCCCCAGCATTTT
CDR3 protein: CASSRTVQPQHF

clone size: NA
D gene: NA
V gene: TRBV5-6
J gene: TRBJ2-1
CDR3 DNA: TGTGCCAGCAGCTCGCCGACGGACGGATACAATGAGCAGTTCTTC
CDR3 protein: CASSSPTDGYNEQFF

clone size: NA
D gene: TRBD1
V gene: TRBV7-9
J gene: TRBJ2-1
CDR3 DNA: TGTGCCAGCGGGACAGCCTGGGATGAGCAGTTCTTC
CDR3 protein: CASGTAWDEQFF

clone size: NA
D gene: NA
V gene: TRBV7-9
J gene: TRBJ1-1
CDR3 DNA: TGTGCCAGCGGGGCGGACCCAATGAACACTGAAGCTTTCTTT
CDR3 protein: CASGADPMNTEAFF

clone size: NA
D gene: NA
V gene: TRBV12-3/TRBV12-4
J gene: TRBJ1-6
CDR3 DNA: TGTGCCAGCAGGAGGGGGGCCTCACCCCTCCACTTT
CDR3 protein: CASRRGASPLHF

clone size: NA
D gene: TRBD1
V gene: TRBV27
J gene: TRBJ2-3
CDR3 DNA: TGTGCCAGCAGTTTAGCGGGACAGGCAAGGAGGTATTTT
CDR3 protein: CASSLAGQARRYF

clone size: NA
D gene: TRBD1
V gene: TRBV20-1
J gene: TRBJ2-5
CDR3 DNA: TGCAGTGCTCCGGACAGGGGAAACCAAGAGACCCAGTACTTC
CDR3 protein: CSAPDRGNQETQYF

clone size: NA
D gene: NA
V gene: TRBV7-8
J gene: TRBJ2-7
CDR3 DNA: TGTGCCAGCAGCTATTCCACGGGGGACTACGAGCAGTACTTC
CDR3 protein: CASSYSTGDYEQYF

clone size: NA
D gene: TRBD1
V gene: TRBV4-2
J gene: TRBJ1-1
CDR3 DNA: TGTGCCAGCAGCCAAATGACAGGGCCCACTGAAGCTTTCTTT
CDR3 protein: CASSQMTGPTEAFF

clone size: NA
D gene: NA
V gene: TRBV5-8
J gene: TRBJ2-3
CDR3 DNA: TGTGCCAGCAGCTTGCTCAACCCAGATACGCAGTATTTT
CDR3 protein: CASSLLNPDTQYF

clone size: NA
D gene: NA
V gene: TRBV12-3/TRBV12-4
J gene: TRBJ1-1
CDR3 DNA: TGTGCCAGCAGTTACCACCTTGAAGCTTTCTTT
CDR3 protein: CASSYHLEAFF

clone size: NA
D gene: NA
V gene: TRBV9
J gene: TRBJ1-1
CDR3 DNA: TGTGCCAGCAGCCCTCCTGAAGCGAACACTGAAGCTTTCTTT
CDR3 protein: CASSPPEANTEAFF

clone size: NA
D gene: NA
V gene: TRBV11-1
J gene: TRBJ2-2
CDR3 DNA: TGTGCCAGCAGCTTACAACGATCGAACACCGGGGAGCTGTTTTTT
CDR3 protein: CASSLQRSNTGELFF

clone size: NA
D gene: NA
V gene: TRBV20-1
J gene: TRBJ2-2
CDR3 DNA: TGCAGTGCTAGAGATCGTCAAGGGATAGCCGGGGAGCTGTTTTTT
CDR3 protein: CSARDRQGIAGELFF

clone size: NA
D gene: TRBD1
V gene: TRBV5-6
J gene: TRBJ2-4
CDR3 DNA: TGTGCCAGCAGCTTGGGACAGGGGAGAGACATTCAGTACTTC
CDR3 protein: CASSLGQGRDIQYF

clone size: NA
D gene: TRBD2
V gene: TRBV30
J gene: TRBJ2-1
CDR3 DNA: TGTGCCTGGACAGGACTAGCAGGTGGGAATGAGCAGTTCTTC
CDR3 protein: CAWTGLAGGNEQFF

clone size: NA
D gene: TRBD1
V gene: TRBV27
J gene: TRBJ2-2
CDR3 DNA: TGTGCCAGCAGGGACAGGGCTCTAACCGGGGAGCTGTTTTTT
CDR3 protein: CASRDRALTGELFF

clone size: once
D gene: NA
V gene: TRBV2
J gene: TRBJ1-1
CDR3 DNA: TGTGCCAGCAGCATGAACACTGAAGCTTTCTTT
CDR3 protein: CASSMNTEAFF

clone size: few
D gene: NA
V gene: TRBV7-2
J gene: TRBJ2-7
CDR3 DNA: TGTGCCAGCACCGAATCATACGAGCAGTACTTC
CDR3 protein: CASTESYEQYF

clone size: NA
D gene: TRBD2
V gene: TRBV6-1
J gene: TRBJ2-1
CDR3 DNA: TGTGCCAGCAGTGAACTCACAACGGCAGGGAGGGATGAGCAGTTCTTC
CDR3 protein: CASSELTTAGRDEQFF

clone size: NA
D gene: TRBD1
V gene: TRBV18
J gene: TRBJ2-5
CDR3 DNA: TGTGCCAGCTCACCGGACAGGGGAAAGACCCAGTACTTC
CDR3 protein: CASSPDRGKTQYF

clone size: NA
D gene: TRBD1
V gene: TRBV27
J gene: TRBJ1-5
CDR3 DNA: TGTGCCAGCAGTTCCAGGACAGGGAGCAATCAGCCCCAGCATTTT
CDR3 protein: CASSSRTGSNQPQHF

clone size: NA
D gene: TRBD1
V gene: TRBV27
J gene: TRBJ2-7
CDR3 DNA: TGTGCCAGCAGTGCGACGGGACAGCCCTACGAGCAGTACTTC
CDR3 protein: CASSATGQPYEQYF

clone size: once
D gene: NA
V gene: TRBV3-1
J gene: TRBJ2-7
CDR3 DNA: TGTGCCAGCAGCCAAGACTATCGGGGGGCCTCCTACGAGCAGTACTTC
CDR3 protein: CASSQDYRGASYEQYF

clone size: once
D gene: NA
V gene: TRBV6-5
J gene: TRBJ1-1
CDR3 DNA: TGTGCCAGCACCGTTGGCACTGAAGCTTTCTTT
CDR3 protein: CASTVGTEAFF

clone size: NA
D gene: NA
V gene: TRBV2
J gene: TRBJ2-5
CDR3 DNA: TGTGCCAGCAGTGAAGGTCAAGAGGAGACCCAGTACTTC
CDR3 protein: CASSEGQEETQYF

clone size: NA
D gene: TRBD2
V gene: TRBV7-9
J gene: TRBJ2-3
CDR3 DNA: TGTGCCAGCAGCTCCCCGGAGCGGGGGGGTCAGGATACGCAGTATTTT
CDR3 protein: CASSSPERGGQDTQYF

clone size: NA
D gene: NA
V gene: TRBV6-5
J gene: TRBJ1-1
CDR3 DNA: TGTGCCAGCAGGAACAAGTTAAGAGCTTTCTTT
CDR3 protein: CASRNKLRAFF

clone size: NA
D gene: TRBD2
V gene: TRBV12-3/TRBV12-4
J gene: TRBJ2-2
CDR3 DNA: TGTGCCAGCAGTTTAGCTAGCGGGGGATCCGGGGAGCTGTTTTTT
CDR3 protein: CASSLASGGSGELFF

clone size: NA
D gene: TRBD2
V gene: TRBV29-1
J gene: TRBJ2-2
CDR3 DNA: TGCAGCGTTGAGCCTCTAGGAGGAGCGGGGATTTCCGGGGAGCTGTTTTTT
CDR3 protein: CSVEPLGGAGISGELFF

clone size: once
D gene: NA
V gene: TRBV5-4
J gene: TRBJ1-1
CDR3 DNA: TGTGCCAGCCTCGGGGGGCAGGGTACTGAAGCTTTCTTT
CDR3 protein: CASLGGQGTEAFF

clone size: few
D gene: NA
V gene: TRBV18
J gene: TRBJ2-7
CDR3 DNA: TGTGCCAGCTCACCGGACGGGACACCGACCTACGAGCAGTACTTC
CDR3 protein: CASSPDGTPTYEQYF

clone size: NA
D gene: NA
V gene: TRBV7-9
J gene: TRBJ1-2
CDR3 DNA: TGTGCCAGCAGCTTAGTGGACGAACACTATGGCTACACCTTC
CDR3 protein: CASSLVDEHYGYTF

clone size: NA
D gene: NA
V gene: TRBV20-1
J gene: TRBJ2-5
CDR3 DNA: TGCAGTGCTAGAGATGCGAAGGAAGAGACCCAGTACTTC
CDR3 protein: CSARDAKEETQYF

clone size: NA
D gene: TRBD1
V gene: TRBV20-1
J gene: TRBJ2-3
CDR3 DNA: TGCAGTGCTAGAGAGTTTCAGGGGGTGGAAACAGATACGCAGTATTTT
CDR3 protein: CSAREFQGVETDTQYF

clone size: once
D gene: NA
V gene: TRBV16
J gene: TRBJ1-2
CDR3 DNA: TGTGCCAGCAGCCAGCAACCGATAGATGGCTACACCTTC
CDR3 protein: CASSQQPIDGYTF

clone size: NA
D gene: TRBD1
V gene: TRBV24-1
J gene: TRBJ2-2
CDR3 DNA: TGTGCCACCAGTAGGGGACAGGGGTATGACGGGGAGCTGTTTTTT
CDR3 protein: CATSRGQGYDGELFF

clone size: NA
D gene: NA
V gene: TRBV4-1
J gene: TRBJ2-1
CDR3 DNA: TGCGCCAGCAGCCAAGATTCCCTTAGAGTGCCTACGGATGAGCAGTTCTTC
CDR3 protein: CASSQDSLRVPTDEQFF

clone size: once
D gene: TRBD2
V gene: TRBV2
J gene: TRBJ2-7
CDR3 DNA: TGTGCCAGCAGTGATTCTAGAGCGGGGGGAACCTACGAGCAGTACTTC
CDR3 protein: CASSDSRAGGTYEQYF

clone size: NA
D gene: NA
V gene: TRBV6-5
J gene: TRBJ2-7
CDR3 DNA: TGTGCCAGCAGTTTCTCGATCTCCTACGAGCAGTACTTC
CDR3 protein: CASSFSISYEQYF

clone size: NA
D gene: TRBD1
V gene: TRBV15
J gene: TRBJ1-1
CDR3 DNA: TGTGCCACCAGCAGAGATCTCGCAGGGGGCGCCGCTTTCTTT
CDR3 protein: CATSRDLAGGAAFF

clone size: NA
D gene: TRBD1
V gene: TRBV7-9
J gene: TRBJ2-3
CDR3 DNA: TGTGCCAGCGCTTCGACAGGGAACACAGATACGCAGTATTTT
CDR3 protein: CASASTGNTDTQYF

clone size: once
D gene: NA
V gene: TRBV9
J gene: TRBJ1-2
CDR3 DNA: TGTGCCAGCAAGTCGGGACACGTTAACTATGGCTACACCTTC
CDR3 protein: CASKSGHVNYGYTF